The next 2 T cell receptor beta chains were all read from a single sample in a study of breast tumors, draining lymph nodes, adjacent tissues. TCRdb redid the calling of the multiplex PCR reads with MiXCR, one entry per CDR3 protein. The sample has 47,000 or so distinct CDR3 sequences, 20% to 25% seen once. The sequenced sample consisted of breast tumor tissue. The receptors shown here come from a female donor with breast cancer. Some clones in this sample may be carry-over from other donors' samples.

This clonotype was observed at least ten times. The genes are TRBV29-1 and TRBJ1-2; D remains ambiguous. From germline, CDR1 is SQVTM and CDR2 ANQGSEA. The CDR3 runs to 14 residues. Trimming stripped 6 bases from V and 2 bases from J, with 16 bases between. This chain's CDR3 is CSVAPGVSNYGYTF. CDR3 DNA sequence: TGCAGCGTAGCCCCAGGAGTATCCAACTATGGCTACACCTTC.

This clonotype was found many times. This rearrangement joins TRBV7-2 to TRBJ2-2, with D hard to call. This CDR3 comprises 12 residues. The germline V gene has CDR1 SGHTA and CDR2 FQGNSA. The V gene lost 1 base and the J gene lost 7 bases, with 4 bases spanning the gap. The CDR3 region is CASSLEVGELFF. The CDR3 bases are TGTGCCAGCAGCTTAGAGGTCGGGGAGCTGTTTTTT.